This T cell receptor beta chain derives from a study of monozygotic twins with inflammatory bowel disease. TCRdb reprocessed the 5' RACE reads; each CDR3 protein has one entry and no DNA is given. The sample data list around 190,000 distinct CDR3 sequences. The sequence was obtained from a human donor with ulcerative colitis or Crohn's disease, or a healthy co-twin of an affected twin (not recorded which). The material sequenced was blood.

CDR3 sequence reads: CASSFRNYGYTF. This chain connects TRBV5-8 to TRBJ1-2. This CDR3 contains 12 residues. Germline CDR1 SGHTS, CDR2 YDEGEE.